A selection of T cell receptor beta chains follows, all from one sample in a study of cytomegalovirus exposure and HLA in healthy donors. Sequencing used immunoSEQ multiplex PCR; TCRdb keeps in-frame clones, though not all of them. Of approximately 150,000 clones listed, over 70% are singletons. Sequenced sample: PBMCs. These receptor sequences come from a woman aged 25 to 39 in good health and CMV-seropositive. CDR3s include the opening cysteine and the closing phenylalanine or tryptophan. A D gene is named only where the DNA matches it firmly. Clone size is stated in some rows and not others, as once, few, many or a class when expanded.

cdr3_length	clone_size	v_call	d_call	j_call	cdr3_aa	cdr3_nt
15	NA	TRBV5-4	TRBD2	TRBJ2-2	CASSLAGGNTGELFF	TGTGCCAGCAGCTTGGCGGGGGGGAACACCGGGGAGCTGTTTTTT
15	NA	TRBV5-3	NA	TRBJ1-5	CARSLALSNNQPQHF	TGTGCCAGAAGCTTGGCTCTGAGCAACAATCAGCCCCAGCATTTT
15	NA	TRBV28	NA	TRBJ2-1	CASSLRYMVGNEQFF	TGTGCCAGCAGTTTACGGTATATGGTCGGGAATGAGCAGTTCTTC
11	NA	TRBV5-1	NA	TRBJ2-7	CASKGAYEQYF	TGCGCCAGCAAGGGAGCCTACGAGCAGTACTTC
16	few	TRBV5-4	TRBD1	TRBJ2-2	CASSSGTATNTGELFF	TGTGCCAGCAGCTCAGGGACAGCTACGAACACCGGGGAGCTGTTTTTT
15	NA	TRBV5-5	NA	TRBJ1-2	CASSFDNWGQYGYTF	TGTGCCAGCAGCTTTGATAACTGGGGGCAATATGGCTACACCTTC
13	NA	TRBV7-2	NA	TRBJ1-2	CASSLGTNYGYTF	TGTGCCAGCAGCTTGGGCACTAACTATGGCTACACCTTC
18	few	TRBV11-3	NA	TRBJ2-5	CASSLSVRSDRNQETQYF	TGTGCCAGCAGCTTATCGGTCAGGTCCGACAGAAATCAAGAGACCCAGTACTTC
15	few	TRBV4-1	NA	TRBJ2-3	CASSQDRPGTDTQYF	TGCGCCAGCAGCCAAGACAGGCCAGGGACAGATACGCAGTATTTT
15	NA	TRBV7-2	TRBD2	TRBJ2-3	CASSSGVRREGAQYF	TGTGCCAGCAGCTCGGGGGTTCGGCGGGAGGGTGCGCAGTATTTT
16	NA	TRBV2	NA	TRBJ2-3	CASSDPGGPSTDTQYF	TGTGCCAGCAGTGATCCGGGTGGTCCTAGCACAGATACGCAGTATTTT
15	NA	TRBV6-5	NA	TRBJ1-1	CASSYGLGDYTEAFF	TGTGCCAGCAGTTACGGGCTGGGAGATTACACTGAAGCTTTCTTT
15	NA	TRBV5-1	TRBD1	TRBJ2-7	CASSLMTGGLDEQYF	TGCGCCAGCAGCTTGATGACAGGGGGCCTGGACGAGCAGTACTTC
15	NA	TRBV11-2	TRBD2	TRBJ2-1	CASSLGAGVTNEQFF	TGTGCCAGCAGCTTAGGGGCGGGAGTCACCAATGAGCAGTTCTTC
12	NA	TRBV10-3	NA	TRBJ1-5	CAISEFQGAQHF	TGTGCCATCAGTGAGTTTCAAGGAGCCCAGCATTTT
15	NA	TRBV7-2	TRBD2	TRBJ2-7	CASSLDGGRAREQYF	TGTGCCAGCAGCTTAGACGGCGGGAGGGCCCGGGAGCAGTACTTC
16	NA	TRBV9	TRBD2	TRBJ2-5	CASSVGAGGGQETQYF	TGTGCCAGCAGCGTAGGAGCGGGAGGTGGCCAAGAGACCCAGTACTTC
18	NA	TRBV11-3	TRBD2	TRBJ2-1	CASSPWASGSISYNEQFF	TGTGCCAGCAGCCCCTGGGCTAGCGGGAGCATATCCTACAATGAGCAGTTCTTC
15	NA	TRBV6-1	NA	TRBJ1-2	CASTIHSGLVYGYTF	TGTGCCAGCACCATCCACTCAGGGTTGGTCTATGGCTACACCTTC
14	NA	TRBV7-2	TRBD2	TRBJ2-7	CASSFGGVEDEQYF	TGTGCCAGCAGCTTCGGGGGGGTAGAGGACGAGCAGTACTTC
12	NA	TRBV5-1	NA	TRBJ2-3	CASSYQGNTQYF	TGCGCCAGCAGCTACCAGGGAAATACGCAGTATTTT
13	few	TRBV5-4	NA	TRBJ1-1	CASSFRGGTEAFF	TGTGCCAGCAGCTTTAGGGGCGGCACTGAAGCTTTCTTT
13	NA	TRBV10-3	TRBD1	TRBJ2-1	CAAWGQGENEQFF	TGTGCCGCCTGGGGGCAGGGGGAGAATGAGCAGTTCTTC
15	NA	TRBV6-5	NA	TRBJ1-5	CASSSQSYSNQPQHF	TGTGCCAGCAGCTCACAGTCCTATAGCAATCAGCCCCAGCATTTT
14	few	TRBV6-1	NA	TRBJ1-5	CASSSRVVNQPQHF	TGTGCCAGCAGCTCCAGGGTCGTCAATCAGCCCCAGCATTTT
15	few	TRBV10-1	TRBD1	TRBJ1-2	CASRVQTGFGYGYTF	TGCGCCAGCAGGGTCCAGACAGGGTTTGGCTATGGCTACACCTTC
15	NA	TRBV7-9	TRBD2	TRBJ2-1	CASTAPGRAINEQFF	TGTGCCAGCACCGCCCCCGGGAGGGCCATAAATGAGCAGTTCTTC
16	NA	TRBV18	TRBD1	TRBJ2-2	CASSPTGTGGTGELFF	TGTGCCAGCTCACCGACCGGGACAGGGGGTACCGGGGAGCTGTTTTTT
13	NA	TRBV5-1	TRBD1	TRBJ1-4	CASRGQGNEKLFF	TGCGCCAGCAGAGGACAGGGGAATGAAAAACTGTTTTTT
16	NA	TRBV7-2	NA	TRBJ2-5	CASSSPLRDIQETQYF	TGTGCCAGCAGCTCCCCCCTCCGGGACATCCAAGAGACCCAGTACTTC
16	NA	TRBV5-1	NA	TRBJ2-7	CASSFGVLGGQSEQYF	TGCGCCAGCAGCTTTGGGGTCCTGGGTGGACAGTCCGAGCAGTACTTC
13	NA	TRBV10-3	NA	TRBJ2-7	CAISDDRSYEQYF	TGTGCCATCAGTGATGACAGGTCCTACGAGCAGTACTTC
16	NA	TRBV6-5	TRBD2	TRBJ2-7	CASSYSRLAVAYEQYF	TGTGCCAGCAGTTACTCCAGACTAGCGGTAGCCTACGAGCAGTACTTC
17	NA	TRBV11-2	TRBD2	TRBJ2-1	CASSTGLAGVSYNEQFF	TGTGCCAGCAGCACCGGACTAGCGGGAGTGTCCTACAATGAGCAGTTCTTC
15	NA	TRBV6-5	NA	TRBJ1-3	CASSPGTPSRNTIYF	TGTGCCAGCAGCCCCGGGACTCCTTCGAGGAACACCATATATTTT
15	NA	TRBV25-1	TRBD1	TRBJ2-1	CASSELQGFFNEQFF	TGTGCCAGCAGTGAACTACAGGGGTTTTTCAATGAGCAGTTCTTC
15	few	TRBV5-8	TRBD1	TRBJ1-1	CASSLLRTGGAEAFF	TGTGCCAGCAGCTTGCTTCGGACAGGGGGAGCTGAAGCTTTCTTT
14	once	TRBV15	NA	TRBJ2-3	CATSRGEQLDTQYF	TGTGCCACCAGCAGAGGTGAACAATTGGATACGCAGTATTTT
16	NA	TRBV9	NA	TRBJ2-3	CASSVVGEVETDTQYF	TGTGCCAGCAGCGTAGTGGGGGAGGTAGAAACAGATACGCAGTATTTT
15	NA	TRBV7-8	NA	TRBJ1-4	CASSSQASTNEKLFF	TGTGCCAGCAGCTCACAGGCGTCAACTAATGAAAAACTGTTTTTT
15	few	TRBV15	NA	TRBJ2-3	CATSREGQGLDTQYF	TGTGCCACCAGCAGAGAGGGGCAGGGGCTCGATACGCAGTATTTT
13	NA	TRBV29-1	NA	TRBJ2-7	CSVESGASYEQYF	TGCAGCGTTGAATCAGGGGCAAGCTACGAGCAGTACTTC
13	NA	TRBV6-1	TRBD2	TRBJ2-1	CASGRLAFHEQFF	TGTGCCAGCGGGAGACTAGCCTTCCATGAGCAGTTCTTC
13	NA	TRBV19	NA	TRBJ1-5	CASSITGYQPQHF	TGTGCCAGTAGTATAACGGGGTATCAGCCCCAGCATTTT
16	NA	TRBV9	TRBD1	TRBJ1-2	CASSDRTGGDNYGYTF	TGTGCCAGCAGCGACCGGACAGGGGGGGACAACTATGGCTACACCTTC
15	NA	TRBV7-2	TRBD2	TRBJ2-7	CASSLVTSGRFEQYF	TGTGCCAGCAGCTTAGTGACTAGCGGGAGGTTTGAGCAGTACTTC
15	once	TRBV18	NA	TRBJ2-2	CASSLWEIGTGELFF	TGTGCCAGCTCACTATGGGAGATTGGCACCGGGGAGCTGTTTTTT
13	NA	TRBV5-4	TRBD1	TRBJ2-7	CASSKDRPGEQYF	TGTGCCAGCAGCAAGGACAGGCCGGGAGAGCAGTACTTC
16	NA	TRBV29-1	TRBD1	TRBJ2-7	CSVEGGTGTASYEQYF	TGCAGCGTTGAGGGAGGGACAGGGACGGCCTCCTACGAGCAGTACTTC
13	NA	TRBV12-5	NA	TRBJ1-3	CASGLPLADTIYF	TGTGCTAGTGGTTTGCCCTTGGCGGACACCATATATTTT
15	NA	TRBV7-8	NA	TRBJ1-5	CASSLVSTDTQPQHF	TGTGCCAGCAGCTTAGTGTCGACAGATACTCAGCCCCAGCATTTT
15	NA	TRBV7-8	NA	TRBJ2-1	CASSLIMGTYNEQFF	TGTGCCAGCAGCCTCATTATGGGCACCTACAATGAGCAGTTCTTC
14	NA	TRBV11-2	TRBD2	TRBJ2-7	CASSFGGSTPEQYF	TGTGCCAGCAGCTTCGGCGGGAGTACCCCCGAGCAGTACTTC
14	NA	TRBV19	NA	TRBJ1-5	CASSINSGNQPQHF	TGTGCCAGTAGTATTAATTCGGGAAATCAGCCCCAGCATTTT
12	NA	TRBV6-6	NA	TRBJ2-3	CASTTQGGTQYF	TGTGCCAGCACAACTCAGGGGGGTACGCAGTATTTT
13	NA	TRBV7-2	TRBD2	TRBJ2-1	CASSLEGGRALFF	TGTGCCAGCAGCTTAGAGGGCGGGAGGGCTCTGTTCTTC
14	NA	TRBV5-6	NA	TRBJ1-1	CASSELTEQPEAFF	TGTGCCAGCAGCGAGCTGACAGAGCAACCTGAAGCTTTCTTT